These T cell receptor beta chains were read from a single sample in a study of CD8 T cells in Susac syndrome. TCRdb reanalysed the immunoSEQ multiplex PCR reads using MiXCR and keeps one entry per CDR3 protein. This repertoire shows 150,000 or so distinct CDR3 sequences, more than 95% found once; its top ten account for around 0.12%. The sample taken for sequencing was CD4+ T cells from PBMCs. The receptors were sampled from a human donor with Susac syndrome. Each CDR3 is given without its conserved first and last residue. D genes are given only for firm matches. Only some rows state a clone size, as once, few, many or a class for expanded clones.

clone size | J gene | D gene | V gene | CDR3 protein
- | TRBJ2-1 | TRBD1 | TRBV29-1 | SVAGTGVGNEQF
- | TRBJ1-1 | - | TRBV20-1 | SASQGETEAF
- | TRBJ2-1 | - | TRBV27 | ASIGLAGAIYNEQF
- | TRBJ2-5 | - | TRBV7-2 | ASSLAWGETQY
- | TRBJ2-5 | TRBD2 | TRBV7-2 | ASSLGVGLAEETQY
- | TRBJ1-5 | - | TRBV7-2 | ASSLYPLGIWPQH
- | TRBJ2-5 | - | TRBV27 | ASSVRRDETQY
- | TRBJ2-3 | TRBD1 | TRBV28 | ASRGRQGAADTQY
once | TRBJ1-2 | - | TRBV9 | ASSVAAGLGYT
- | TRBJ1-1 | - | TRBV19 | ASSRPPEAF
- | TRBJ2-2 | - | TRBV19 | ASSIFSGNTGELF
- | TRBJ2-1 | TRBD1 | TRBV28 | ASSPSGGNEQF
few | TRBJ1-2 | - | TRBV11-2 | ASSPYIPQGQDGYT
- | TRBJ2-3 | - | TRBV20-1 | SASRKGSITQY
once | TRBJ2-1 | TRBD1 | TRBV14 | ASSQLFGQGAGEQF
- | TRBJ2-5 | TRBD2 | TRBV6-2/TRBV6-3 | ASSPQRGGRETQY
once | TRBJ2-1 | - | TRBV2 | ASSEAEVNEQF